The text below deals with one T cell receptor beta chain. This entry comes from a study of blood T cell repertoires in COVID-19. For the study at large: Samples representing acute and convalescent COVID-19 were sourced from the United States, Italy and Spain. T cells, B-cell-depleted T cells, or PBMCs provided the cDNA or gDNA that served as material.

The CDR3 length is 16 residues. The germline V and J ends were trimmed by 0 bases and 4 bases, with 16 bases remaining between them. Germline CDR1 is SGHAT and CDR2 is FQNNGV. Original methodology: Cell counts per sample came from amplifying reference gene primers. TCRdb's copy holds only in-frame clones and misses some; the assay was immunoSEQ multiplex PCR. The DNA gave D and trimming, while V, J and clone size come from that table. The table lists 360,000 or so clones, 90% of them singletons. The clonotype originates from a man between 18 and 29 years old with active or convalescent COVID-19. This chain connects TRBV11-2 to TRBJ2-7; unclear D gene. Specimen: peripheral blood. The CDR3 reads CASSLDHPWARYEQYF. For the CDR3, the DNA is TGTGCCAGCAGCTTAGACCACCCCTGGGCCCGATACGAGCAGTACTTC.